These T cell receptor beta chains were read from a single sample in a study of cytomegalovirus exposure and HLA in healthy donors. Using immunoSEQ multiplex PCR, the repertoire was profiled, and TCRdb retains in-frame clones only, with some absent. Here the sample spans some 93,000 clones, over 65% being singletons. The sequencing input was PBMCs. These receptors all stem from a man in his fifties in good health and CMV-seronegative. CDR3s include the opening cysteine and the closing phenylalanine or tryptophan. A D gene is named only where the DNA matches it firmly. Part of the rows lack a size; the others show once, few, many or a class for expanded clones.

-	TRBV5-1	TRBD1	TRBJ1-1	TGCGCCAGCAGCCCGGGACAGGGATTGAACACTGAAGCTTTCTTT	CASSPGQGLNTEAFF
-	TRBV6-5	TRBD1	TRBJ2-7	TGTGCCAGCAGGTCCGGGACAGGGCCCCGGTACGAGCAGTACTTC	CASRSGTGPRYEQYF
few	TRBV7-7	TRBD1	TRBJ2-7	TGTGCTAGCAGCTTGGGGACAGGGTTGGACGAGCAGTACTTC	CASSLGTGLDEQYF
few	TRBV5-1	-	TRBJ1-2	TGCGCCAGCAGCCCTGATGGCGGGGGGCGCGAGGGCTACACCTTC	CASSPDGGGREGYTF
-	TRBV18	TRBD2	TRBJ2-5	TGTGCCAGCTCACCACTCTGGTCGGGAGGGTACCAAGAGACCCAGTACTTC	CASSPLWSGGYQETQYF
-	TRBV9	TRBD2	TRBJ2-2	TGTGCCTCCTCTCGGGGGCTAGCGGGAGGCACCGGGGAGCTGTTTTTT	CASSRGLAGGTGELFF
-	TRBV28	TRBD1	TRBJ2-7	TGTGCCAGCAGTTTGGGACAGGGCCTTTCCCTAAGAGAAGAGCAGTACTTC	CASSLGQGLSLREEQYF
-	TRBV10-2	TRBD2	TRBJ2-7	TGCGCCAGCAGTGGGTGGGGACTAGCGGGACCCTACGAGCAGTACTTC	CASSGWGLAGPYEQYF
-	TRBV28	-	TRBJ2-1	TGTGCCAGCAGTTTACAGACCAGTGGGCCCTATGAGCAGTTCTTC	CASSLQTSGPYEQFF
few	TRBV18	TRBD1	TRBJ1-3	TGTGCCAGCTCACCACCCGCAGGGGGGACTGGAAACACCATATATTTT	CASSPPAGGTGNTIYF
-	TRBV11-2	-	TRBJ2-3	TGTGCCAGCAGCCCTCTGACATCACTGGATACGCAGTATTTT	CASSPLTSLDTQYF
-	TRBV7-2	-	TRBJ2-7	TGTGCCAGCAGCTTAGCGAGAGTAGCGGACGAGCAGTACTTC	CASSLARVADEQYF
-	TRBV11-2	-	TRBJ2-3	TGTGCCAGCAGCTTAGAGCCCTTGGGGGGTACGCAGTATTTT	CASSLEPLGGTQYF
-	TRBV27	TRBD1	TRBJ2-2	TGTGCCAGCCAGGGGGCGCGTAGCACCGGGGAGCTGTTTTTT	CASQGARSTGELFF
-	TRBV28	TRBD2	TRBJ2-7	TGTGCCAGCAGTTTATTAGCGGGAGTGGTACCGAATGACTACGAGCAGTACTTC	CASSLLAGVVPNDYEQYF
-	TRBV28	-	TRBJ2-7	TGTGCCAGTAGTCCCGGACTTACCTACGAGCAGTACTTC	CASSPGLTYEQYF
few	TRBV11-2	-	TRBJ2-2	TGTGCCAGCAGCCCTTCGCGGACGGGAGTTATTGGGGAGCTGTTTTTT	CASSPSRTGVIGELFF
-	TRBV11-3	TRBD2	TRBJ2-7	TGTGCCAGCAGCCGGACTAGCGGGAGCCACGAGCAGTACTTC	CASSRTSGSHEQYF
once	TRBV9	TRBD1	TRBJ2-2	TGTGCCAGCAGCGGAAACAAAGGGGGCGTCCTCTCCACTCTTAACACCGGGGAGCTGTTTTTT	CASSGNKGGVLSTLNTGELFF
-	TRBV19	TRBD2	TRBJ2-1	TGTGCCAGTAGTGTGACTAGCAGCTCCTACAATGAGCAGTTCTTC	CASSVTSSSYNEQFF
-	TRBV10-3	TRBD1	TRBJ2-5	TGTGCCATCAGTGAGTCCGGGACAGAACAAGAGACCCAGTACTTC	CAISESGTEQETQYF
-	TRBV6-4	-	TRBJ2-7	TGTGCCAGCAGTGAAGAGTTTTCATACGAGCAGTACTTC	CASSEEFSYEQYF
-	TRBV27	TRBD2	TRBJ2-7	TGTGCCAGCAGTTTATCCGGGACTAGCGGGAGACCCCTCATGGAGCAGTACTTC	CASSLSGTSGRPLMEQYF
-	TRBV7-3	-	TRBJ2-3	TGTGCCAGCAGCACAGGAAGCACAGATACGCAGTATTTT	CASSTGSTDTQYF
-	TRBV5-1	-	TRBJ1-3	TGCGCCAGCACCCCGGGGGGAGAAGTCGCTGGAAACACCATATATTTT	CASTPGGEVAGNTIYF
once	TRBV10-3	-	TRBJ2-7	TGTGCCATCTCCCCGCGCCCCATCGAGCAGTACTTC	CAISPRPIEQYF
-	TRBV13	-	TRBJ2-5	TGTGCCAGCAGCTTAGGGAGTGGTAGGGAGAGTATTGGGGAGACCCAGTACTTC	CASSLGSGRESIGETQYF
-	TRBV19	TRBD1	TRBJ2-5	TGTGCCAGTAGTAAAACCGGGACAGGGGCCGGGGAGACCCAGTACTTC	CASSKTGTGAGETQYF
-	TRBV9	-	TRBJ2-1	TGTGCCAGCAGCGCCCAATTGGGGGGGGCGCAGAATGAGCAGTTCTTC	CASSAQLGGAQNEQFF
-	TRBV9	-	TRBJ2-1	TGTGCCAGCACCCCCCGACCGGACAGCGCCGGCAATGAGCAGTTCTTC	CASTPRPDSAGNEQFF
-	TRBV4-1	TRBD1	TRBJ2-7	TGCGCCAGCAGCCAACACCTATCGACAGGGGGCTACGAGCAGTACTTC	CASSQHLSTGGYEQYF
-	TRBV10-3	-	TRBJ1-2	TGTGCCGCCAAGGGGGGGCCGCAAATCTATGGCTACACCTTC	CAAKGGPQIYGYTF
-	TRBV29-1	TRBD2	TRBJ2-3	TGCAGCGCTCTACAGGGGGGAATAGCGGGAGGATTCACGAACTTGACAGATACGCAGTATTTT	CSALQGGIAGGFTNLTDTQYF
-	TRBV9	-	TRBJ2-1	TGTGCCAGCAGCGTAAATAACAATGAGCAGTTCTTC	CASSVNNNEQFF
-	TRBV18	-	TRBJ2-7	TGTGCCAGCTCACCATTGGAGGGCTACGAGCAGTACTTC	CASSPLEGYEQYF